This TCR beta chain was sequenced during a study of STAT5B mutations in CD4+ large granular lymphocyte leukemia (dated by TCRdb to about 2022). As for the study more broadly: Among the healthy controls, the CDR3 'QG' motif was associated with a particular HLA allele. The study compared the TCRbeta repertoires of patients with CD4+ T-cell large granular lymphocyte leukemia against the TCRbeta repertoires of healthy blood donors. Flow cytometry on FACSCanto II or FACSVerse showed that the purified fractions were more than 95% pure among lymphocytes.

On this clone itself: Its antigen is still unknown. Base qualities are not recorded, but no much larger clone differs from it by a single base.

Healthy controls were fewer than 40 blood donors whose buffy coats came from the Finnish Red Cross blood service. All TCR-sequenced material derived from peripheral blood: patient blood samples and healthy donor buffy coats. Peripheral blood mononuclear cells were isolated by Ficoll-Hypaque gradient centrifugation. For the healthy controls, CD4+ cells were obtained from buffy coats by magnetic purification. Genomic DNA was extracted using the Gentra Puregene Cell and Tissue kit, and a Qubit 2.0 fluorometer was used to quantify it. The immunoSEQ assay at survey resolution was used to sequence TCRbeta rearrangements from genomic DNA. The source study handled its data this way. In the TCR sequencing data, the lowest productive clonotype frequency that could be detected was 2.59 x 10-5. Only productive TCRbeta rearrangements, defined as complete and in-frame sequences, were included in the analyses. Sample clonality was computed as Simpson clonality in the immunoSEQ Analyzer version 3.0. Based on frequency, clones were grouped as very rare, small, medium, large (1-20%) or hyperexpanded (>20%). OLGA 1.2.3 estimated generation probabilities, VDJtools produced V-gene circos plots, VDJdb was queried for specificities, and GLIPH identified CDR3 motifs. TCRdb re-hosts the immuneACCESS table, in-frame sequences only. Its copies lack some clones; in the studies checked, an unresolved V gene accounts for under half of them, and the cause for the rest is not known. D and trimming come from the DNA, and the V and J calls and clone size come from that table. Within this sample are fewer than 40,000 clones, with around 76% of them counted one time only. The ten largest clones add up to roughly 7% of the sample.

Unmatched junction bases come to 9, with V trimmed by 4 bases and J by 9 bases. The CDR3 goes from the cysteine to the phenylalanine over 15 residues. The CDR3 DNA has 45 bases and is translated from base 1. CDR1 SGHDT and CDR2 YYEEEE are derived from the germline V gene. Study-wide findings and limitations: CD4-sorted patient repertoires appeared more clonal than healthy CD4+ repertoires, and this difference persisted after removing the putative leukemic clones. Enrichment of TRBV06-family usage was observed among the top patient clones (8/27) relative to healthy controls (2/35). The main leukemic clonotypes were found to be private to each patient, although 25% of the main leukemic clonotypes were detected at low frequency in the non-leukemic repertoires of other patients. The data were not HLA-matched, and the relatively small sample size could explain the higher clonality seen in CD4+ compared with CD8+ T-LGLL.

The chain was built from TRBV5-6 and TRBJ2-1; 11 central bases correspond to TRBD2. The source material was CD4+ T cells from blood buffy coats. The clonotype originates from a human donor in good health. CDR3 loop: CASSPIAGGLSEQFF. The bases read TGTGCCAGCAGCCCTATAGCGGGAGGGCTGAGTGAGCAGTTCTTC.